This T cell receptor beta chain comes out of a study of CD8 T cells in Susac syndrome. Random hexamers served to reverse transcribe roughly 0.5 to 1 ug RNA. TCRdb recomputed calls from the immunoSEQ multiplex PCR reads with MiXCR, one row per CDR3 protein. This table holds some 160,000 distinct CDR3 sequences, 95% found once. V lost 6 bases and J lost 0, with 8 bases in between. This CDR3 has 13 amino acids. CDR1 MNHEY and CDR2 SVGEGT come from the germline V gene. Stable or active relapsing-remitting multiple sclerosis, untreated and meeting revised McDonald criteria, defined the controls. The material sequenced was CD8+ T cells from PBMCs. This clonotype was obtained from a human donor with multiple sclerosis. The rearrangement joins TRBV6-2 or TRBV6-3 to TRBJ1-1; D gene ambiguous. This CDR3 is CASSLQLNTEAFF. The CDR3 region has the DNA TGTGCCAGCAGCCTACAGCTGAACACTGAAGCTTTCTTT.